These 18 T cell receptor beta chains were sequenced from one sample in a study of blood T cell repertoires in COVID-19. The table came from immunoSEQ multiplex PCR; TCRdb's copy has only in-frame clones and leaves some out. Of about 250,000 clones in the sample, approximately 85% were seen once. Sequencing was performed on PBMCs or T cells enriched from blood (not recorded which). The receptors were gathered from a woman between 50 and 59 years old who had been exposed to COVID-19.

This chain links TRBV9 with TRBJ2-1; the D is unclear. Germline CDR1 SGDLS, CDR2 YYNGEE. The CDR3 is 11 amino acids. V lost 4 bases and J 5 bases, leaving 4 bases between the germline ends. CDR3 protein: CASSRDNEQFF. In DNA form, the CDR3 reads TGTGCCAGCAGCCGGGACAATGAGCAGTTCTTC.

This chain uses TRBV5-4 with TRBJ2-7; D unclear. The CDR3 totals 13 residues. Trimming left V 3 bases short and J 6 bases short, with 13 bases between. The germline V gene encodes CDR1 SGHNT and CDR2 YYREEE (reference sequence). This CDR3 is CASSSRSMREQYF. CDR3 DNA: TGTGCCAGCAGCTCTCGCTCGATGCGCGAGCAGTACTTC.

The chain employs TRBV4-3 and TRBJ2-7; 7 positions agree with TRBD2. V was clipped by 5 bases and J by 0 bases; unmatched bases: 7. The CDR3 is 15 residues long. Germline V CDR1 and CDR2: LGHNA, YSLEER. This CDR3 is CASSRDYPSSYEQYF. CDR3 in DNA: TGCGCCAGCAGCAGGGACTACCCGAGCTCCTACGAGCAGTACTTC.

J is TRBJ2-5 and V is TRBV29-1, with no clear D. The V gene's germline CDR1 is SQVTM and CDR2 ANQGSEA. The CDR3 runs to 13 residues. V was cut by 6 bases and J by 5 bases, with 16 bases left in between. In DNA, the CDR3 is TGCAGCGTCCGTCCGTCTCGCGGTGAGACCCAGTACTTC. Amino acid sequence: CSVRPSRGETQYF.

This chain joins TRBV12-5 and TRBJ2-7; D unresolved. Per the germline V gene, CDR1 is LGHNT and CDR2 is FRNRAP. The CDR3 consists of 12 residues. The V end was cut by 5 bases, the J end by 7 bases, with 12 bases between. This chain's CDR3 is CASGPMEREQYF. The DNA of the CDR3 is TGTGCTAGTGGTCCGATGGAGAGGGAGCAGTACTTC.

This chain uses TRBV20-1 with TRBJ1-4; D gene unclear. V lost 3 bases and J lost 0, with 8 bases in between. The length of the CDR3 is 14 residues. Germline CDR1 reads DFQATT; CDR2 reads SNEGSKA (reference sequence). The CDR3 loop reads CSASAVTTNEKLFF. The CDR3 DNA follows: TGCAGTGCTAGTGCAGTCACAACTAATGAAAAACTGTTTTTT.

This clone was picked up a small number of times. This rearrangement joins TRBV5-5 to TRBJ2-7, with a tentative D call TRBD1 (6 bases). The CDR3 covers 15 residues. V gave up 1 base and J gave up 2 bases, with 13 bases separating them. Germline V CDR1 and CDR2: SGHKS, YYEKEE (reference sequence). The CDR3 protein is CASSLITGRPYEQYF. The CDR3 region has the DNA TGTGCCAGCAGCTTGATTACAGGGAGACCCTACGAGCAGTACTTC.

CDR3 nucleotides: TGTGCCAGCAGCTCGACAGGGGCCTATTCACCCCTCCACTTT. Protein product: CASSSTGAYSPLHF. The chain links TRBV7-9 to TRBJ1-6, with 8 bases fitting TRBD1. CDR1 is SEHNR, CDR2 FQNEAQ, per germline (reference sequence). This CDR3 comprises 14 residues. V was clipped by 4 bases and J by 8 bases; unmatched bases: 4.

The V gene is TRBV28, the J gene TRBJ1-1, with 9 nucleotides matching TRBD1. Germline CDR1 and CDR2: MDHEN and SYDVKM. This CDR3 is 16 amino acids long. The V segment lost 4 bases and the J segment 4 bases; nucleotides outside the gene matches: 10. CDR3 DNA sequence: TGTGCCAGCAGTTCTCCGGGACAGGGCTTCTCCACTGAAGCTTTCTTT. Protein sequence: CASSSPGQGFSTEAFF.

This chain joins TRBV4-1 and TRBJ2-3; 8 positions agree with TRBD2. This CDR3 region has 15 residues. The junction had 4 bases not matched to a gene; V was cut back by 3 bases and J by 2 bases. Per the germline V gene, CDR1 is MGHRA and CDR2 is YSYEKL. CDR3 sequence (DNA): TGCGCCAGCAGCCACACTAGCGGCAACACAGATACGCAGTATTTT. This sequence encodes CASSHTSGNTDTQYF.

This clone was found once. The genes are TRBV19 and TRBJ2-5, with 14 bases identical to TRBD2. This CDR3 is built from 15 residues. Looked up from germline, CDR1 is LNHDA and CDR2 is SQIVND (reference sequence). The ends lost 3 bases at V and 6 bases at J; junction bases unmatched: 3. Written as DNA, the CDR3 is TGTGCCAGTAGTATTGGGACTAGCGGGGGTCAGACCCAGTACTTC. Residues: CASSIGTSGGQTQYF.

This chain joins TRBV5-6 and TRBJ2-7, with 10 bases lining up with TRBD2. CDR3 size: 15 residues. V lost 4 bases, J lost 4 bases, and 8 bases stayed unmatched. CDR1 and CDR2 (germline): SGHDT, YYEEEE. The DNA of the CDR3 is TGTGCCAGCAGCCCAGGGGCTAGCGGGGGTTACGAGCAGTACTTC. It translates to CASSPGASGGYEQYF.

The gene calls are TRBV27 and TRBJ2-2, with D possibly TRBD1 on 7 matching bases. Germline CDR1 is MNHEY and CDR2 is SMNVEV (reference sequence). V gave up 8 bases and J gave up 5 bases, with 21 bases separating them. The CDR3 has 16 residues. CDR3 region: CASRPSPGGGTGELFF. CDR3 nucleotide sequence: TGTGCCAGCCGACCTTCACCAGGGGGAGGAACCGGGGAGCTGTTTTTT.

This clone was observed a single time. The chain carries TRBV14 and TRBJ1-5; 8 nucleotides align to TRBD1. V trimming: 2 bases; J trimming: 9 bases; junction bases outside the gene matches: 6. This CDR3 is 14 amino acids long. Germline V gene data show CDR1 as SGHDN and CDR2 as FVKESK. The CDR3 is CASSQQGAGGPQHF. The CDR3 DNA reads TGTGCCAGCAGCCAACAGGGGGCTGGTGGGCCCCAGCATTTT.

The chain is built from TRBV28 and TRBJ1-5; possibly TRBD1 for D (6 bases). The CDR3 has 16 amino acids. Trimming stripped 1 base from V and 4 bases from J, with 14 bases between. In germline, CDR1 is MDHEN, CDR2 SYDVKM. The CDR3 is CASSLSGRGRNQPQHF. The CDR3, as DNA: TGTGCCAGCAGTTTATCGGGCAGGGGAAGAAATCAGCCCCAGCATTTT.

The J gene is TRBJ2-2, the V gene TRBV11-1; D unresolved. In germline, CDR1 is SGHAT, CDR2 FQDESV (reference sequence). Trimming took 5 bases from V and 2 from J, leaving 12 bases between them. This CDR3 has 15 residues. The CDR3 bases are TGTGCCAGCAGCCTCAGGTTCGGAAACACCGGGGAGCTGTTTTTT. This codes for CASSLRFGNTGELFF.

The genes are TRBV5-4 and TRBJ1-4, with 8 nucleotides matching TRBD1. CDR1 SGHNT and CDR2 YYREEE come from the germline V gene (reference sequence). The CDR3 is 16 amino acids. V trimming: 4 bases; J trimming: 8 bases; junction bases outside the gene matches: 13. CDR3 loop: CASSQHKGQAAEKLFF. The CDR3 DNA reads as TGTGCCAGCAGCCAACACAAGGGACAGGCCGCAGAAAAACTGTTTTTT.

The chain has TRBV7-9 and TRBJ2-3, with 8 bases aligning to TRBD2. From germline, CDR1 is SEHNR and CDR2 FQNEAQ (reference sequence). The CDR3 runs 15 residues. V gave up 10 bases and J gave up 6 bases; unmatched junction bases: 15. The CDR3 here is CATGPGSGAGDTQYF. The DNA for the CDR3 is TGTGCCACCGGGCCCGGTAGCGGGGCGGGGGATACGCAGTATTTT.